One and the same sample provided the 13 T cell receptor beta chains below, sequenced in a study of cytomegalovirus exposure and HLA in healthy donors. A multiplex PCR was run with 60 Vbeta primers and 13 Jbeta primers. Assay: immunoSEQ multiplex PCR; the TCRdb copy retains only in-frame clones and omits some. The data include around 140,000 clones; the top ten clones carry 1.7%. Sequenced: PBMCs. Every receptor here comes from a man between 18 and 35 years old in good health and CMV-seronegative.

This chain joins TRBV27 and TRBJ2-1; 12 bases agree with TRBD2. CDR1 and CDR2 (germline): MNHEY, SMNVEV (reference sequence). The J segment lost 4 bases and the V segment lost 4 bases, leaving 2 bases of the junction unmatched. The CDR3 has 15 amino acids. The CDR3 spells CASSSGLAGYNEQFF. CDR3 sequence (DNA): TGTGCCAGCAGTTCAGGACTAGCGGGGTACAATGAGCAGTTCTTC.

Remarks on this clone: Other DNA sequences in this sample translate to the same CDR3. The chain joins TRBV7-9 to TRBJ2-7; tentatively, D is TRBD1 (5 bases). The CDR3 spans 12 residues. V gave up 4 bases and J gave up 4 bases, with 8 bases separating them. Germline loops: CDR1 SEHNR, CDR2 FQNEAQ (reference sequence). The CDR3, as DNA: TGTGCCAGCAGCTCGCAGGGTTACGAGCAGTACTTC. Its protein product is CASSSQGYEQYF.

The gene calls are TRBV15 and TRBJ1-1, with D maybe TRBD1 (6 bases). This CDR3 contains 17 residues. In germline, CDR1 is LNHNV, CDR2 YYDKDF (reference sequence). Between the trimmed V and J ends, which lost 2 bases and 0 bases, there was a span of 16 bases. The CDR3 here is CATSRREGQNMNTEAFF. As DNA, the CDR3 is TGTGCCACCAGCAGAAGGGAGGGACAAAACATGAACACTGAAGCTTTCTTT.

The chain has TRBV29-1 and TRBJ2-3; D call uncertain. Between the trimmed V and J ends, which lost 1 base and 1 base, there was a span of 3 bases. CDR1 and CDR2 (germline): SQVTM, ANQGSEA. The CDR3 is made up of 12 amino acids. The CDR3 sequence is CSVEVGTDTQYF. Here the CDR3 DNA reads TGCAGCGTTGAAGTCGGCACAGATACGCAGTATTTT.

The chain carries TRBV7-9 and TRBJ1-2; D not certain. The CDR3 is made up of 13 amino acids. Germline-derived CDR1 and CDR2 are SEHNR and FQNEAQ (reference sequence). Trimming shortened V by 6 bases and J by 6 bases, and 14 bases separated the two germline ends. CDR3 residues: CASRSEGDHGYTF. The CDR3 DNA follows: TGTGCCAGCAGATCAGAGGGCGACCATGGCTACACCTTC.

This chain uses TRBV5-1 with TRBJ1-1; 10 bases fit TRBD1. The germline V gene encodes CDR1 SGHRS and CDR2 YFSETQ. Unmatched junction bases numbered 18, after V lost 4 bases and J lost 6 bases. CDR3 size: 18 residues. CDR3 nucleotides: TGCGCCAGCAGCCGGATCGGGACAGGGGTTAAGTTGGGCGCTGAAGCTTTCTTT. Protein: CASSRIGTGVKLGAEAFF. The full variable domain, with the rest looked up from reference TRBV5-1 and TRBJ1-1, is KAGVTQTPRYLIKTRGQQVTLSCSPISGHRSVSWYQQTPGQGLQFLFEYFSETQRNKGNFPGRFSGRQFSNSRSEMNVSTLELGDSALYLCASSRIGTGVKLGAEAFFGQGTRLTVV.

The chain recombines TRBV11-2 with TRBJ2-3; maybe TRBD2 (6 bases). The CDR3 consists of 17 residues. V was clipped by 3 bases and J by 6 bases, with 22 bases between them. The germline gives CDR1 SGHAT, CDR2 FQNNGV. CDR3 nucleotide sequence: TGTGCCAGCAGCTTCGGTGAGGTGGGGGGTCTAGTCGATACGCAGTATTTT. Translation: CASSFGEVGGLVDTQYF. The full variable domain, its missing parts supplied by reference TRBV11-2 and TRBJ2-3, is EAGVAQSPRYKIIEKRQSVAFWCNPISGHATLYWYQQILGQGPKLLIQFQNNGVVDDSQLPKDRFSAERLKGVDSTLKIQPAKLEDSAVYLCASSFGEVGGLVDTQYFGPGTRLTVL.

The CDR3 is CASSSYSGTGGSTQGYTF. In DNA, the CDR3 is TGCGCCAGCAGCTCCTACTCCGGGACAGGGGGCTCAACCCAAGGCTACACCTTC. The V gene is TRBV5-1, the J gene TRBJ1-2; 12 nucleotides match TRBD1. In germline, CDR1 is SGHRS, CDR2 YFSETQ. The CDR3 consists of 18 residues. Trimming took 3 bases from V and 8 from J; bases not matched to a gene: 17.

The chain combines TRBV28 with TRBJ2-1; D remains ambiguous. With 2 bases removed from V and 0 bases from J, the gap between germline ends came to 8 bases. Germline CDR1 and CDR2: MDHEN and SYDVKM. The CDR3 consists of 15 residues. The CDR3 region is CASSLDGYSYNEQFF. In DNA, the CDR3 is TGTGCCAGCAGTTTAGACGGGTACTCCTACAATGAGCAGTTCTTC.

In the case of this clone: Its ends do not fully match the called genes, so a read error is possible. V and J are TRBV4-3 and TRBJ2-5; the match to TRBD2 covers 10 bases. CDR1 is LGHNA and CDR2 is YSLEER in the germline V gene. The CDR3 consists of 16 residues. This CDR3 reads CVSSQNSGGVKETQYF. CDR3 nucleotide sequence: TGCGTCAGCAGCCAAAACAGCGGGGGGGTAAAAGAGACCCAGTACTTC.

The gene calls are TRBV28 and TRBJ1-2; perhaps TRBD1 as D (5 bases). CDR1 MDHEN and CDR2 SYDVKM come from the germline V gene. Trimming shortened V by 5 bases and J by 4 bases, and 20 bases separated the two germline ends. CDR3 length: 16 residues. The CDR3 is CASSPRARTPSYGYTF. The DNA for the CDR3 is TGTGCCAGCAGTCCCCGCGCTAGGACACCCAGCTATGGCTACACCTTC.

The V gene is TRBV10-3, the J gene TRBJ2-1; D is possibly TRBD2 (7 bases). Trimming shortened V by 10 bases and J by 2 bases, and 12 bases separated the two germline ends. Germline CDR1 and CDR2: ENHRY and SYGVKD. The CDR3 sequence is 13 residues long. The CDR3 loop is CANGGRTYNEQFF. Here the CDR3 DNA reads TGTGCCAACGGGGGGCGAACCTACAATGAGCAGTTCTTC.

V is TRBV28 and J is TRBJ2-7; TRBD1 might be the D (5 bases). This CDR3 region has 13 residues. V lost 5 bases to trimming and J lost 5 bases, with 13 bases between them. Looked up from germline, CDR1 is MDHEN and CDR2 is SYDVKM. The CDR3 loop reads CASSPPGYNEQYF. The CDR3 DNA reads TGTGCCAGCAGTCCTCCAGGGTATAACGAGCAGTACTTC.